The T cell receptor (beta chain) under discussion was sequenced for a study of breast tumors, draining lymph nodes, adjacent tissues. TCRdb called the multiplex PCR reads again in MiXCR, with one record for every CDR3 protein. The sample holds 130,000 or so distinct CDR3 sequences; about a fifth are singletons and the top ten take roughly 2.7%. This clonotype has ten or more counts. Its target is unknown. Study-wide points: The data were judged consistent with most tumor T cells coming from lymph node and expanding in tumor. Tumor repertoires ranked between lymph nodes and nontumor tissue in diversity, with V and J gene preferences.

Breast cancer patients provided tissue from their axillary draining lymph nodes. V gave up 5 bases and J gave up 2 bases; unmatched junction bases: 5. The CDR3 length is 14 residues. Germline CDR1 and CDR2: SGHTA and FQGNSA. Sequences were obtained from axillary lymph node tissue. The rearrangement uses TRBV7-2 and TRBJ2-7; TRBD2 matches 8 bases. This clonotype originated in a female donor with breast cancer. Some clones in this sample may be carry-over from other donors' samples. The CDR3 region has the DNA TGTGCCAGCAGCCCTAGCGGGCTCCCCTACGAGCAGTACTTC. Translation gives CASSPSGLPYEQYF.